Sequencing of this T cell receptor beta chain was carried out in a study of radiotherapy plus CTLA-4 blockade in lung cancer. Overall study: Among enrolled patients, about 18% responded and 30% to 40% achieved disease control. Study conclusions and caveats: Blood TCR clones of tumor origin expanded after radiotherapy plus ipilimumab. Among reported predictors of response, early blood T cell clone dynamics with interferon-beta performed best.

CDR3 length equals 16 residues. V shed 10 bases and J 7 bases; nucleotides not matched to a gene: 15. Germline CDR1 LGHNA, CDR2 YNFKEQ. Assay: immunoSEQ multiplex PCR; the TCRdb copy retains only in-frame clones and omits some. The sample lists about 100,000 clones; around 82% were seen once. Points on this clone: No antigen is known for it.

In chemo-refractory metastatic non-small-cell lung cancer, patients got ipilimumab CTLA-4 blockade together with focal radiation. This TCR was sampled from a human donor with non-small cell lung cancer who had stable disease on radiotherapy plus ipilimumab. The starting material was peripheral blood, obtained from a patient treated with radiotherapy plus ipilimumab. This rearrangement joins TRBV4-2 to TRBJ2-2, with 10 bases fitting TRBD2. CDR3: CATQPSSGSQGGELFF. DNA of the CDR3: TGTGCCACCCAGCCGTCTAGCGGGAGTCAAGGCGGGGAGCTGTTTTTT.